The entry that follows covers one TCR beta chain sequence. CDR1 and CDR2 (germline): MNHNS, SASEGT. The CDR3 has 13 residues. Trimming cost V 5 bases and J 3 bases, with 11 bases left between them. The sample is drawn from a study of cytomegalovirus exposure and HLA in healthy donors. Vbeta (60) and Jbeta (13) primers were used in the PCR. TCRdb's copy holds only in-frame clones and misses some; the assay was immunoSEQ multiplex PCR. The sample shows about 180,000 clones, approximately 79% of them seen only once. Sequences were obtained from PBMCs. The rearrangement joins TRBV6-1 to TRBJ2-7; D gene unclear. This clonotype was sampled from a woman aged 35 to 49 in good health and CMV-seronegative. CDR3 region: CASSPKRLYEQYF. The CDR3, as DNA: TGTGCCAGCAGTCCCAAAAGACTCTACGAGCAGTACTTC.